This entry features one T cell receptor (beta chain) sequence. Its antigen has not been determined. Base-call qualities are not available, and no considerably larger clone is one nucleotide away. This entry is derived from a study of blood T cell repertoires in COVID-19 (dated by TCRdb to about 2020). Looking at the study overall: The collaborator samples originated in the United States, Italy and Spain and spanned the acute and convalescent phases of COVID-19. The prospective study material was composed of cDNA or gDNA derived from T cells, B-cell-depleted T cells, or PBMCs. The dataset comprised deeply sampled blood TCRbeta repertoires from subjects exposed to, actively infected with, or recovered from COVID-19. The repertoires were made available in a free public database intended to serve as a resource for research on the immune response to SARS-CoV-2. The samples were drawn from the first 160 participants of the ongoing ImmuneRACE study and from about 1,200 subjects provided by 6 global collaborators. Sample metadata almost always included a de-identified subject ID, COVID-19 status, age in years and sex. HLA class I and class II types, where available, came from metadata supplied by the sample provider rather than from assay-based typing. Broad study findings and their caveats: Clinical and demographic metadata were provided uncurated, with the amount varying by source and participant.

Relative to germline, V is missing 0 bases and J is missing 6 bases, with 0 bases of the junction outside any gene match. The germline V gene yields MRHNA for CDR1 and SNTAGT for CDR2. The CDR3 holds 14 amino acids from the cysteine to the phenylalanine. Only the CDR3 DNA is retained, 42 bases long and in frame from the first base. Collaborating institutions collected whole blood in K2EDTA tubes following their own protocols. For TCRbeta analysis, collaborators shipped samples in one of three forms: frozen whole blood, isolated PBMCs, or DNA extracted from either of those sample types. TCRbeta CDR3 regions were amplified from genomic DNA using the immunoSEQ Assay, a bias-controlled multiplex PCR. The source study handled its data this way. Within the assay, amplification of reference gene primers was used to estimate how many nucleated cells each sample contained. To quantify the absolute abundance of each unique TCRbeta CDR3 rearrangement, sequence reads were collapsed and filtered. For each sample, productive Simpson clonality was calculated by taking the square root of Simpson's diversity index across productive rearrangements. TCRdb took this table from immuneACCESS and kept in-frame rearrangements with V and J called. Such tables lack part of the clones; where checked against another copy, unresolved V genes explain under half of the gap, and the rest is unexplained. The D gene and trimming were derived from the DNA, and the V and J assignments and clone size from that table. Counted in this sample were some 42,000 clones; 88% of them appeared once. The ten top clones hold 3.5% to 4.5% of the sample.

The receptor was derived from a human donor in a cohort sampled during active COVID-19. Sequencing used peripheral blood. This chain joins TRBV6-4 to TRBJ2-7; the central 12 bases match TRBD2. The CDR3 reads CASSDSTSGSEQYF. The nucleotides are TGTGCCAGCAGTGACTCGACTAGCGGGAGCGAGCAGTACTTC.